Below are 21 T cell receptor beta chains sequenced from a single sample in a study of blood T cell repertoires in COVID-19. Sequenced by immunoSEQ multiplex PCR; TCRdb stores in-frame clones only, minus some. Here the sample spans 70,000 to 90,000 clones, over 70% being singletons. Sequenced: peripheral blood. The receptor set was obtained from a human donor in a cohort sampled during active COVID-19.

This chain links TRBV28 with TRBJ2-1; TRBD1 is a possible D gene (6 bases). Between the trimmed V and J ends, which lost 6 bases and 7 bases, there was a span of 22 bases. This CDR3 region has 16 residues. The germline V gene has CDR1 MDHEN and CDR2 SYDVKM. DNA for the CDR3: TGTGCCAGCAGCGAGAGACAGGCCGTAGGATATAATGAGCAGTTCTTC. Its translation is CASSERQAVGYNEQFF.

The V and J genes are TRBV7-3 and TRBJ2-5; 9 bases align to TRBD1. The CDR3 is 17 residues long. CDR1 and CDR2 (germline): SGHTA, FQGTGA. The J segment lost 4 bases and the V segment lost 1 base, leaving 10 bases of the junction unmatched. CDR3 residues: CASSLKTGTGYLETQYF. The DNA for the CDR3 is TGTGCCAGCAGCTTAAAAACCGGGACAGGGTATTTAGAGACCCAGTACTTC.

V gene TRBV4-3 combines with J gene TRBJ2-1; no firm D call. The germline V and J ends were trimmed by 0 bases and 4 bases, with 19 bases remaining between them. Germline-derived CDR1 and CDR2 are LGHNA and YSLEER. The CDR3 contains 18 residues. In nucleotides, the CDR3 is TGCGCCAGCAGCCAAGAGTTTTCCTACGGAGCTTTATACAATGAGCAGTTCTTC. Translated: CASSQEFSYGALYNEQFF.

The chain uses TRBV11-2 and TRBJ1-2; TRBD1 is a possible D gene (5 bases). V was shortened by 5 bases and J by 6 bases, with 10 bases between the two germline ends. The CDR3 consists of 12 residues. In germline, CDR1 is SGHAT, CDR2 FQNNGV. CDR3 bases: TGTGCCAGCAGCGCGGGACTACATGGCTACACCTTC. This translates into CASSAGLHGYTF.

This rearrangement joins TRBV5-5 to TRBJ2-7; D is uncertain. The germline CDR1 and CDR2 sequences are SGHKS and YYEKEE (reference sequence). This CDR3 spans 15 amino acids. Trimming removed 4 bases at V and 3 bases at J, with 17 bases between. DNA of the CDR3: TGTGCCAGCAGCAAGAGAGCCGGTCTTAACTACGAGCAGTACTTC. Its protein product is CASSKRAGLNYEQYF.

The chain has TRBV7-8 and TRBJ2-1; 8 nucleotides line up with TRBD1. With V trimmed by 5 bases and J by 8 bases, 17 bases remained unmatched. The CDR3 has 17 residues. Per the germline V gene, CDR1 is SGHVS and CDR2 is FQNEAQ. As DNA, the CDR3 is TGTGCCAGCAGCACACCCCCGCCGGGACAGGCGTTCGATGAGCAGTTCTTC. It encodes CASSTPPPGQAFDEQFF.

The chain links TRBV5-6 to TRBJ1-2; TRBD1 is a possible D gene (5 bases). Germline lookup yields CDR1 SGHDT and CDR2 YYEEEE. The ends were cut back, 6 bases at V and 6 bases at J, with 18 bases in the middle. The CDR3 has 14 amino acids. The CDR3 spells CASIHSPGGDGYTF. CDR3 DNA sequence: TGTGCCAGCATCCACAGCCCGGGGGGGGATGGCTACACCTTC. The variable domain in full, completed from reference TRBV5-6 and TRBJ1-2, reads DAGVTQSPTHLIKTRGQQVTLRCSPKSGHDTVSWYQQALGQGPQFIFQYYEEEERQRGNFPDRFSGHQFPNYSSELNVNALLLGDSALYLCASIHSPGGDGYTFGSGTRLTVV.

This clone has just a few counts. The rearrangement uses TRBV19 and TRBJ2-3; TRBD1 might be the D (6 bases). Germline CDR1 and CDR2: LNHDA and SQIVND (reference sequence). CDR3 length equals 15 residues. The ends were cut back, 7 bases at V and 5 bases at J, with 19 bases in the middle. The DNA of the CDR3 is TGTGCCAGTACCTCCATCAGGGGAACCCAAGATACGCAGTATTTT. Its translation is CASTSIRGTQDTQYF.

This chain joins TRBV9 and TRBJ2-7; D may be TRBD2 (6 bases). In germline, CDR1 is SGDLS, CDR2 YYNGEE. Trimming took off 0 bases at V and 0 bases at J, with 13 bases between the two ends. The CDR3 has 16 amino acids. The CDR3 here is CASSVAVGGTSYEQYF. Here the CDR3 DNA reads TGTGCCAGCAGCGTAGCAGTGGGGGGTACCTCCTACGAGCAGTACTTC.

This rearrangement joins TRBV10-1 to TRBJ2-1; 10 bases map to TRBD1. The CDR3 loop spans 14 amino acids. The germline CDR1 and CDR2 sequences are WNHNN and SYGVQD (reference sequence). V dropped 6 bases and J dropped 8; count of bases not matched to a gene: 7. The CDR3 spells CASSPGQGWDEQFF. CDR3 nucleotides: TGCGCCAGCAGCCCGGGACAGGGGTGGGATGAGCAGTTCTTC.

The DNA of the CDR3 is TGCGCCAGCAGCTTGGGAGCGGGGGTAGGGCAGTTCTTC. Translation gives CASSLGAGVGQFF. The chain carries TRBV5-1 and TRBJ2-1; 8 nucleotides agree with TRBD2. Germline CDR1 is SGHRS and CDR2 is YFSETQ. Trimming removed 0 bases from V and 12 bases from J; junction bases left unmatched: 5. The CDR3 runs 13 residues.

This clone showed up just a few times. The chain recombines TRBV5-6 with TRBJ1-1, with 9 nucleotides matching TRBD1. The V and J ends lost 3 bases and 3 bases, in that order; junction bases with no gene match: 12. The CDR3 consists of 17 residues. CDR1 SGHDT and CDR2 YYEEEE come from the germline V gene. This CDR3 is CASSYLPGQGLYTEAFF. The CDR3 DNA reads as TGTGCCAGCAGCTACCTACCGGGACAGGGTTTGTACACTGAAGCTTTCTTT.

CDR3 sequence (DNA): TGTGCCAGCAGCCCGGACAGGGGAGCCTATGGCTACACCTTC. It yields the protein CASSPDRGAYGYTF. The chain links TRBV6-5 to TRBJ1-2, with TRBD1 matching 9 bases. The CDR3 contains 14 residues. CDR1 and CDR2 (germline): MNHEY, SVGAGI. The V gene end was trimmed by 6 bases and the J gene end by 4 bases; junction bases not matched to a gene: 6.

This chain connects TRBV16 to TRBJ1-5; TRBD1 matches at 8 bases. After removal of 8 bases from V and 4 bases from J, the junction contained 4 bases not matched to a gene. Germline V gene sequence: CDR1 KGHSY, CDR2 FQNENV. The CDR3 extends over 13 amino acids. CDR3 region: CASCGQGNQPQHF. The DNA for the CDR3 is TGTGCCAGCTGCGGACAGGGTAATCAGCCCCAGCATTTT. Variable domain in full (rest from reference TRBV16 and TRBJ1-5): GEEVAQTPKHLVRGEGQKAKLYCAPIKGHSYVFWYQQVLKNEFKFLISFQNENVFDETGMPKERFSAKCLPNSPCSLEIQATKLEDSAVYFCASCGQGNQPQHFGDGTRLSIL.

CDR3 in DNA: TGTGCCAGCAGCCCTCGTACCTTAGCGGGAGCAACAGATACGCAGTATTTT. It specifies CASSPRTLAGATDTQYF. This chain connects TRBV9 to TRBJ2-3; TRBD2 agrees at 9 bases. The V segment lost 4 bases and the J segment 3 bases; nucleotides outside the gene matches: 12. Germline V CDR1 and CDR2: SGDLS, YYNGEE. CDR3 length: 17 residues.

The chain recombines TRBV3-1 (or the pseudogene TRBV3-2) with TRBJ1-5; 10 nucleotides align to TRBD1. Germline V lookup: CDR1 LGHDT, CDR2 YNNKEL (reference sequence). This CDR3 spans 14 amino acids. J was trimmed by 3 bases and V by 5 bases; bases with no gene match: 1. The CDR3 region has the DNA TGTGCCAGCAGCGGGACAGGGGCCAATCAGCCCCAGCATTTT. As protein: CASSGTGANQPQHF.

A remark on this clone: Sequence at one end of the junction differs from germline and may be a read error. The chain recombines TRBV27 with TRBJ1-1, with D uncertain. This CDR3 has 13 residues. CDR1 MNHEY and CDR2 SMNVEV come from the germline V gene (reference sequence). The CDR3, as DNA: TGTGCCAGCAGTATATCCAGGAACACTGAAGCTTTCTTT. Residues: CASSISRNTEAFF.

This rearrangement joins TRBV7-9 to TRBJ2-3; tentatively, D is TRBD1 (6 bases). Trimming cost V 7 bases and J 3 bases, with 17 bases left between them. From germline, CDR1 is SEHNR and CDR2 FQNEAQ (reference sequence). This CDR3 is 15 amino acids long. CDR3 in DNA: TGTGCCAGCACCCACCCCTACAGGGAGACAGATACGCAGTATTTT. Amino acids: CASTHPYRETDTQYF.

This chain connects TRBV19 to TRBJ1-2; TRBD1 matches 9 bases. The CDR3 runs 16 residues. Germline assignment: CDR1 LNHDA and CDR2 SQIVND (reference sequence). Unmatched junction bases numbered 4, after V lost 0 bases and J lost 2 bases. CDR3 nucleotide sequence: TGTGCCAGTAGTATAGAGGGACAGGGCGGGAACTATGGCTACACCTTC. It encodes CASSIEGQGGNYGYTF.

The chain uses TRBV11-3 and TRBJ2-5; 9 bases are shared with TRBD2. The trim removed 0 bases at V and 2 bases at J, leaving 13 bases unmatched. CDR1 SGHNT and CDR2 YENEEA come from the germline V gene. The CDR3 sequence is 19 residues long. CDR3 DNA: TGTGCCAGCAGCTTAGATGGGCGGGGGGGCCGAGGAGGGCAAGAGACCCAGTACTTC. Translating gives CASSLDGRGGRGGQETQYF.

The CDR3 sequence is CASSWDRVMETQYF. CDR3 DNA: TGCGCCAGCAGCTGGGACAGGGTCATGGAGACCCAGTACTTC. This chain uses TRBV10-1 with TRBJ2-5, with TRBD1 matching 9 bases. Germline CDR1 reads WNHNN; CDR2 reads SYGVQD (reference sequence). CDR3 length equals 14 residues. The J segment lost 5 bases and the V segment lost 6 bases, leaving 7 bases of the junction unmatched.